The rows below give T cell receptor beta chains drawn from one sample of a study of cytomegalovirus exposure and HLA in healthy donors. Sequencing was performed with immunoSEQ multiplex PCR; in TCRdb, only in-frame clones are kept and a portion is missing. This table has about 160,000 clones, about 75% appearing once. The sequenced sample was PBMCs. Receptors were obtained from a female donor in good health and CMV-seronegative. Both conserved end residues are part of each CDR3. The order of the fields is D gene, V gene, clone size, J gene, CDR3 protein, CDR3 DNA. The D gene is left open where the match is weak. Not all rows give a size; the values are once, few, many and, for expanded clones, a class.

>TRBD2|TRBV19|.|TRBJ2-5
CASSPGRGGEETQYF
TGTGCCAGTAGTCCCGGGAGGGGAGGGGAAGAGACCCAGTACTTC
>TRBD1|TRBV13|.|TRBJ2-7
CASSPGQGAIYEQYF
TGTGCCAGCAGCCCCGGACAGGGGGCAATTTACGAGCAGTACTTC
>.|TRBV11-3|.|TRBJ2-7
CASSAGSVRPYEQYF
TGTGCCAGCAGCGCGGGATCAGTAAGACCTTACGAGCAGTACTTC
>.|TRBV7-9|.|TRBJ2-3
CASSLAGAATDTQYF
TGTGCCAGCAGCTTAGCTGGAGCGGCCACAGATACGCAGTATTTT
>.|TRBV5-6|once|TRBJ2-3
CASSLTSSTDTQYF
TGTGCCAGCAGCTTGACTTCTAGCACAGATACGCAGTATTTT
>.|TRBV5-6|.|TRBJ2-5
CASSFGETQYF
TGTGCCAGCAGCTTCGGTGAGACCCAGTACTTC
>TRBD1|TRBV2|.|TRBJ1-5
CASTRTGGGQPQHF
TGTGCCAGCACCCGAACAGGGGGCGGTCAGCCCCAGCATTTT
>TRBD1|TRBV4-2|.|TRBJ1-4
CASSQDSTGATNEKLFF
TGTGCCAGCAGCCAAGATAGTACAGGGGCAACTAATGAAAAACTGTTTTTT
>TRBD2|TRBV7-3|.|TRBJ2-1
CASSPLGGAGVEQFF
TGTGCCAGCAGCCCCCTCGGGGGAGCGGGAGTTGAGCAGTTCTTC
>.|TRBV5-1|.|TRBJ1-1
CASSPNGQMNTEAFF
TGCGCCAGCAGCCCGAACGGACAGATGAACACTGAAGCTTTCTTT
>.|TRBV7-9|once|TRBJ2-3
CASSPYRGGGTDTQYF
TGTGCCAGCAGCCCCTATCGAGGGGGAGGCACAGATACGCAGTATTTT
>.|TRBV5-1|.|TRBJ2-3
CASSKRPEFSDTQYF
TGCGCCAGCAGCAAACGACCGGAGTTCTCAGATACGCAGTATTTT
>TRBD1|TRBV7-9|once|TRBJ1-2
CASSFWWDSYGYTF
TGTGCCAGCAGCTTCTGGTGGGACAGCTATGGCTACACCTTC
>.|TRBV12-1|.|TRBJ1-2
CASSFVTLAGYTF
TGTGCCAGCAGCTTTGTCACCCTGGCCGGCTACACCTTC
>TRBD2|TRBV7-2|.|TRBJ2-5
CASSFGAPSGGAQETQYF
TGTGCCAGCAGCTTTGGTGCCCCTAGCGGGGGGGCTCAAGAGACCCAGTACTTC
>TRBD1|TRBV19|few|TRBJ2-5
CASSARGQGRPQYF
TGTGCCAGTAGCGCGCGGGGACAGGGTAGGCCCCAGTACTTC
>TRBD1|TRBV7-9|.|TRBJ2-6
CASSQTGAGANVLTF
TGTGCCAGCAGCCAGACAGGGGCTGGGGCCAACGTCCTGACTTTC
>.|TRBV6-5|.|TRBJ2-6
CASTQGGSGANVLTF
TGTGCCAGCACCCAGGGGGGTTCTGGGGCCAACGTCCTGACTTTC
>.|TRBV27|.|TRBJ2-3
CASSPSLATGPTDTQYF
TGTGCCAGCAGTCCCTCTTTGGCGACTGGTCCCACAGATACGCAGTATTTT
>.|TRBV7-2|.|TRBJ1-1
CASSYDRNTEAFF
TGTGCCAGCAGCTACGACAGGAACACTGAAGCTTTCTTT
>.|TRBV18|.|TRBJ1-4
CASSPPSGRTNEKLFF
TGTGCCAGCTCACCACCGAGTGGGAGAACTAATGAAAAACTGTTTTTT
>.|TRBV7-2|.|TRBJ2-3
CASSLVSGRTDTQYF
TGTGCCAGCAGCTTAGTTAGCGGAAGAACAGATACGCAGTATTTT
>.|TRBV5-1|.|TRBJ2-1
CASSLESLNEQFF
TGCGCCAGCAGCTTAGAGAGTTTGAATGAGCAGTTCTTC
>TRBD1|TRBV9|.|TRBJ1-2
CASSLTGHGYTF
TGTGCCAGCAGCTTGACAGGGCATGGCTACACCTTC
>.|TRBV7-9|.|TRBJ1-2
CASSLGGGSGYTF
TGTGCCAGCAGCTTAGGGGGGGGAAGTGGCTACACCTTC
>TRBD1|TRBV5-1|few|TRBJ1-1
CASRTGDLNTEAFF
TGCGCCAGCAGGACAGGGGACTTGAACACTGAAGCTTTCTTT
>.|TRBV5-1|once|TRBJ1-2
CASSSEMAGVDGYTF
TGCGCCAGCAGCTCTGAAATGGCAGGGGTGGATGGCTACACCTTC
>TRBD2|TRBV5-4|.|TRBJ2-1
CASSLGGTSGGAYNEQFF
TGTGCCAGCAGCTTGGGAGGGACTAGCGGAGGGGCTTACAATGAGCAGTTCTTC
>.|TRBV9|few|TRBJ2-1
CASSVALEGEQFF
TGTGCCAGCAGCGTAGCTCTAGAAGGTGAGCAGTTCTTC
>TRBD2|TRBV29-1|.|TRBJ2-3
CSVVGLAGGDTQYF
TGCAGCGTTGTCGGACTAGCGGGAGGGGATACGCAGTATTTT
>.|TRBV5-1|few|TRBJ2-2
CASSFEGRGTGELFF
TGCGCCAGCAGCTTTGAAGGGAGGGGGACCGGGGAGCTGTTTTTT
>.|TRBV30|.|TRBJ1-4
CAYSQRGAPNEKLFF
TGTGCCTACTCGCAACGCGGGGCACCTAATGAAAAACTGTTTTTT
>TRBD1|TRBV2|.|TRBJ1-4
CASNGQGGEKLFF
TGTGCCAGCAACGGACAGGGAGGTGAAAAACTGTTTTTT
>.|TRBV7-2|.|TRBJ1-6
CASSVRTENSPLHF
TGTGCCAGCAGCGTCCGGACAGAGAATTCACCCCTCCACTTT
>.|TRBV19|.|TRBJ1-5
CASNSGASYSNQPQHF
TGTGCCAGTAATTCAGGGGCATCATATAGCAATCAGCCCCAGCATTTT
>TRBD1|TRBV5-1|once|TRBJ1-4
CASSLGGGAPNEKLFF
TGCGCCAGCAGCTTGGGAGGGGGCGCTCCTAATGAAAAACTGTTTTTT
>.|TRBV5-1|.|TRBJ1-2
CASSFEGAGGGYTF
TGCGCCAGCAGCTTCGAAGGGGCAGGTGGCGGCTACACCTTC
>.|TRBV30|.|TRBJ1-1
CAWKGWRDTEAFF
TGTGCCTGGAAAGGGTGGCGGGACACTGAAGCTTTCTTT
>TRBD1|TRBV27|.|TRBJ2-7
CASSRTTGTGLPYEQYF
TGTGCCAGCAGTCGAACGACCGGGACAGGGCTTCCCTACGAGCAGTACTTC
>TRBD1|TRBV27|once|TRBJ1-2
CASSSGQGNGYTF
TGTGCCAGCAGTTCGGGACAGGGAAATGGCTACACCTTC
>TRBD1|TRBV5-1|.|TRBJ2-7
CASSPGQGNEQYF
TGCGCCAGCAGCCCGGGACAGGGGAATGAGCAGTACTTC
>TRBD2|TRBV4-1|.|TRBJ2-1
CASSRLTSEDLYNEQFF
TGCGCCAGCAGCCGTCTGACTAGCGAGGATTTATACAATGAGCAGTTCTTC
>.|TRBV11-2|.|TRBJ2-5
CASSLATGRDQETQYF
TGTGCCAGCAGCTTAGCAACAGGACGGGACCAAGAGACCCAGTACTTC
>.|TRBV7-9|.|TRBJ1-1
CASSPRKVTRAFF
TGTGCCAGCAGCCCCCGGAAGGTTACGAGGGCTTTCTTT
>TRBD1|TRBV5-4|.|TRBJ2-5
CASSRDRGLETQYF
TGTGCCAGCAGCCGCGACAGGGGGCTGGAGACCCAGTACTTC
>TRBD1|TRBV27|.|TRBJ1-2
CASSLRTGDGYTF
TGTGCCAGCAGCCTACGGACAGGGGATGGCTACACCTTC
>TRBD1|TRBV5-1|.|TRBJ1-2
CASSPPTGNNYGYTF
TGCGCCAGCAGCCCACCGACAGGGAATAACTATGGCTACACCTTC
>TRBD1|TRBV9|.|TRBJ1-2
CASSGTGTKGNGYTF
TGTGCCAGCAGTGGGACAGGGACTAAAGGGAATGGCTACACCTTC
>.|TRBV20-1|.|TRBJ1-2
CSAPSGQSTSF
TGCAGTGCACCTAGCGGACAGAGTACCTCCTTC
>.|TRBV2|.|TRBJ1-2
CASSPSQGGDGYTF
TGTGCCAGCAGTCCCTCGCAAGGGGGGGATGGCTACACCTTC
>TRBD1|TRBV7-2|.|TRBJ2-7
CASSHRQGSYEQYF
TGTGCCAGCAGCCACAGACAGGGAAGCTACGAGCAGTACTTC